This TCR beta chain was identified during a study of memory CD4+ T cells and cytomegalovirus serostatus. About this clone: Its antigen is undetermined.

Single viable CD3+CD4+CD8-CD45RO+ cells were sorted as the memory CD4+ T cells. As processed by the authors: After removing out-of-frame reads, 2,204,828 distinct TCRbeta sequences remained. Method: immunoSEQ multiplex PCR; TCRdb's copy keeps in-frame clones and lacks some. The V and J calls and clone size come from that table; D and trimming were worked out from the DNA. The repertoire holds 50,000 to 75,000 clones, approximately 78% seen once, with nearly 0.9% in the top ten. Study-wide points: Median bootstrapped AUC for CMV status was about 0.95 originally, 0.9 to 0.93 US-trained.

The material sequenced was memory CD4+ T cells from blood. The sequence derives from an adult in good health and CMV-seronegative.

Written as DNA, the CDR3 is TGTGCCAGCGCGACTTACCGGGACAGCTCTAGATACGAGCAGTACTTC. Amino acid sequence: CASATYRDSSRYEQYF. This sequence joins TRBV28 and TRBJ2-7; 7 nucleotides agree with TRBD1. The CDR3 is 16 amino acids. V dropped 8 bases and J dropped 4; count of bases not matched to a gene: 17. Germline loops: CDR1 MDHEN, CDR2 SYDVKM. Together with reference TRBV28 and TRBJ2-7, the CDR3 gives the full variable domain: DVKVTQSSRYLVKRTGEKVFLECVQDMDHENMFWYRQDPGLGLRLIYFSYDVKMKEKGDIPEGYSVSREKKERFSLILESASTNQTSMYLCASATYRDSSRYEQYFGPGTRLTVT.